The 17 T cell receptor beta chains below all came from one sample that was sequenced in a study of CD8+ T cells in alopecia areata. It was with CD4, CD8alpha, NKG2D, NKG2ACE and other markers that pooled cutaneous lymph node cells were sorted. Sequencing relied on a cDNA template that was reverse transcribed from extracted RNA. The assay was immunoSEQ multiplex PCR, and TCRdb's table has in-frame clones only and misses some. The sample shows about 300,000 clones, none of them appearing just once. The sample consisted of CD4+ T cells sorted from a lymph node. The receptors were sampled from a C3H/HeJ mouse with alopecia areata. MHC haplotype of the mouse line: H2-k.

This clone was seen more than once but under ten times. Mouse gene names apply. The read ends 3 residues shy of where the CDR3 ends; the end is completed using the germline J gene. The V call is TRBV19, the J call TRBJ1-6, with D maybe TRBD1 (6 bases). TRBJ1-6 is flagged as an ORF with uncertain function. The CDR3 spans 14 residues. CDR1 is FNHDT and CDR2 is SITEND in the germline V gene (reference sequence). V was pared by 4 bases and J by 6 bases, with 11 bases between. This chain's CDR3 is CASSQGMGNSPLYF. Incomplete CDR3 DNA: TGTGCCAGCAGTCAGGGGATGGGTAATTCGCCC.

This clone has more than one count but fewer than ten. Genes and germline come from the mouse. Sequencing ends 4 residues short of the CDR3 end; the germline J gene provides the rest. The chain joins TRBV1 to TRBJ2-2; 7 positions agree with TRBD1. The V gene's germline CDR1 is NSQYPW and CDR2 LRSPGD (reference sequence). V dropped 5 bases and J dropped 1; count of bases not matched to a gene: 4. This CDR3 is 15 amino acids long. The chain's CDR3 is CTCSPGTVNTGQLYF. Partial CDR3 DNA: TGCACCTGCAGTCCCGGGACAGTAAACACCGGG.

This clone has a handful of counts. The germline and genes are mouse ones. The read halts 4 residues ahead of the CDR3 end, with the missing end drawn from the germline J gene. The sample carries other DNA sequences with the same CDR3. V is TRBV31 and J is TRBJ2-2, with 7 bases identical to TRBD1. The junction had 0 bases not matched to a gene; V was cut back by 0 bases and J by 2 bases. The CDR3 is made up of 14 amino acids. Germline CDR1 is GKSSPN and CDR2 is SITVG. The chain's CDR3 is CAWSLRGNTGQLYF. The CDR3 DNA, read in part, is TGTGCCTGGAGTCTCAGGGGGAACACCGGG.

This clone was detected only a few times. Genes and germline are mouse. The read terminates 4 residues before the CDR3 end, so the remaining end is supplied by the germline J gene. The V and J genes are TRBV16 and TRBJ2-3; 11 positions agree with TRBD2. Germline CDR1 and CDR2: SGHSA and FRNQAP. The CDR3 spans 15 residues. The trim removed 5 bases at V and 1 base at J, leaving 2 bases unmatched. The sequenced CDR3 bases are TGTGCAAGCAGCCCGGGACTGGGGGGTGCAGAA. Amino acids: CASSPGLGGAE. The full CDR3 reads CASSPGLGGAETLYF.

To note about this clone: Germline and genes here are mouse. The sequenced fragment ends 4 residues before the CDR3 boundary, so the rest is inferred from the germline J gene. The chain recombines TRBV19 with TRBJ2-7, with 7 nucleotides matching TRBD2. Germline V gene lookup returns CDR1 FNHDT and CDR2 SITEND (reference sequence). The CDR3 consists of 14 residues. The J segment lost 3 bases and the V segment lost 3 bases, leaving 6 bases of the junction unmatched. CDR3 bases read: TGTGCCAGCAGTACGCCTGGGGGAGTCTAT. Its translation: CASSTPGGVY. Given in full, the CDR3 is CASSTPGGVYEQYF.

Note on this clone: Mouse names are used for the genes. The CDR3 extends 4 residues past the end of the read, so its final part is completed from the germline J gene. This chain links TRBV13-1 with TRBJ2-4, with 9 positions matching TRBD2. Losses at the gene ends were 0 bases for V and 1 base for J; bases not matched to a gene: 3. CDR3 length equals 16 residues. Germline lookup yields CDR1 NSHNY and CDR2 SYGAGN. CDR3 protein: CASSDALGGGQNTLYF. The sequenced CDR3 bases are TGTGCCAGCAGTGATGCACTGGGGGGCGGTCAAAAC.

The table lists this clone with a few counts. Gene and germline names: mouse. CDR3 bases read: TGTGCCTGGAGGACTGGGGGTAACCAAGAC. Residues: CAWRTGGNQD. The full CDR3 reads CAWRTGGNQDTQYF. The chain employs TRBV31 and TRBJ2-5, with TRBD2 matching over 9 bases. The read stops 4 residues short of the end of the CDR3; the missing end is completed from the germline J gene. Looked up from germline, CDR1 is GKSSPN and CDR2 is SITVG. The junction had 1 base not matched to a gene; V was cut back by 3 bases and J by 0 bases. The CDR3 is made up of 14 amino acids.

In this sample, this clone turned up a few times. The gene names given are mouse names. The sequenced fragment ends 4 residues before the CDR3 boundary, so the rest is inferred from the germline J gene. The chain carries TRBV19 and TRBJ2-2; TRBD1 agrees at 11 bases. The CDR3 totals 16 residues. Trimming removed 5 bases from V and 3 bases from J; junction bases left unmatched: 6. The germline V gene encodes CDR1 FNHDT and CDR2 SITEND (reference sequence). CDR3 DNA, as far as it was read: TGTGCCAGCAGCCCGGGACAGGGGGAAGACACCGGG. This gives the protein CASSPGQGEDTG. The CDR3 reads in full as CASSPGQGEDTGQLYF.

This clone was detected only a few times. All gene names here are mouse names. The observed sequence ends 4 residues before the CDR3 terminus, with the missing tail filled in from the germline J gene. This same CDR3 is encoded by further DNA sequences in the sample. The V and J genes are TRBV5 and TRBJ2-1, with TRBD2 identical over 9 bases. The CDR3 length is 15 residues. The germline V gene has CDR1 LGHNA and CDR2 YNLKQL (reference sequence). Trimming took 4 bases from V and 1 from J; bases not matched to a gene: 2. The CDR3: CASSPTGGNYAEQFF. Incomplete CDR3 DNA: TGTGCCAGCAGCCCAACTGGGGGGAACTATGCT.

Notes on this clone: Gene labels here are mouse ones. The read comes to an end 3 residues before the CDR3 does, leaving the germline J gene to fill in the end. Other DNA sequences in the sample encode the same CDR3. This chain uses TRBV19 with TRBJ1-6; D is uncertain. TRBJ1-6 is an open reading frame, and its role is uncertain. V was pared by 7 bases and J by 5 bases, with 4 bases between. CDR3 length: 11 residues. Germline CDR1 is FNHDT and CDR2 is SITEND (reference sequence). The CDR3 protein is CASSNNSPLYF. The CDR3 bases that were read are TGTGCCAGCTCCAATAATTCGCCC.

This clone was seen only a few times. The gene names given are mouse names. The read ends 4 residues shy of where the CDR3 ends; the end is completed using the germline J gene. This chain connects TRBV13-1 to TRBJ2-4; unclear D gene. The CDR3 sequence is 12 residues long. With 1 base removed from V and 3 bases from J, the gap between germline ends came to 3 bases. From germline, CDR1 is NSHNY and CDR2 SYGAGN. This CDR3 is CASSDWQNTLYF. The part of the CDR3 DNA that was read is TGTGCCAGCAGTGATTGGCAAAAC.

In its sample, this clone was seen a few times. Each gene name is a mouse one. Read sequence stops 4 residues before the CDR3 end, and the germline J gene provides the missing end. The chain carries TRBV13-1 and TRBJ1-1; D might be TRBD1 (5 bases). Per germline, CDR1 NSHNY and CDR2 SYGAGN. The CDR3 runs 14 residues. CDR3 loop: CASSDPGGRGEVFF. The sequenced CDR3 bases are TGTGCCAGCAGTGATCCTGGGGGAAGAGGA.

This clone was counted a few times. Gene names refer to mouse genes. The read ends 4 residues early relative to the CDR3; the germline J gene fills the gap. Other DNA sequences within the sample encode an identical CDR3. The chain combines TRBV5 with TRBJ2-1; TRBD1 might be the D (6 bases). The V end lost 4 bases, the J end lost 0 bases, and 7 bases lay between the germline ends. The CDR3 covers 14 residues. The germline V gene encodes CDR1 LGHNA and CDR2 YNLKQL (reference sequence). The covered CDR3 bases are TGTGCCAGCAGCCCGGACAGTAACTATGCT. This codes for CASSPDSNYA. The CDR3 as a whole reads CASSPDSNYAEQFF.

In its sample, this clone was seen many times. Genes here carry mouse names. The read stops 4 residues short of the end of the CDR3; the missing end is completed from the germline J gene. The chain links TRBV31 to TRBJ2-5; unclear D gene. Germline loops: CDR1 GKSSPN, CDR2 SITVG. Trimming stripped 0 bases from V and 3 bases from J, with 4 bases between. The CDR3 covers 12 residues. Incomplete CDR3 DNA: TGTGCCTGGAGTCTATCGCAAGAC. It specifies CAWSLSQD. The complete CDR3 protein is CAWSLSQDTQYF.

This clone was found a few times. Gene names denote mouse genes. The CDR3 end lies 4 residues beyond the end of the read and is filled in from the germline J gene. The chain employs TRBV13-1 and TRBJ2-7, with TRBD2 identical over 11 bases. This CDR3 has 15 amino acids. Germline CDR1 and CDR2: NSHNY and SYGAGN. The CDR3 spells CASSVTGGALDEQYF. CDR3 DNA (partial): TGTGCCAGCAGTGTTACTGGGGGGGCGCTGGAT.

This clone was seen a handful of times. Gene names are the mouse ones. The read falls 4 residues short of the CDR3 end, and the missing part is taken from the germline J gene. The sample holds other DNA sequences that translate to the same CDR3. The chain uses TRBV1 and TRBJ2-2, with 9 nucleotides matching TRBD2. Germline V gives CDR1 NSQYPW, CDR2 LRSPGD (reference sequence). V dropped 3 bases and J dropped 0; count of bases not matched to a gene: 2. There are 16 residues in the CDR3. The CDR3 sequence is CTCSALGGANTGQLYF. The CDR3 bases that were read are TGCACCTGCAGTGCCCTGGGGGGGGCAAACACCGGG.

This clone was seen more than once but under ten times. The gene symbols are mouse symbols. The missing CDR3 end, 4 residues past where the read stops, is filled in from the germline J gene. The rearrangement uses TRBV13-1 and TRBJ2-7, with TRBD1 matching over 7 bases. This CDR3 is built from 14 residues. Germline V gene sequence: CDR1 NSHNY, CDR2 SYGAGN. Trimming removed 0 bases from V and 3 bases from J; junction bases left unmatched: 3. This CDR3 reads CASSDEGTDYEQYF. The sequenced part of the CDR3 DNA is TGTGCCAGCAGTGATGAAGGGACAGACTAT.